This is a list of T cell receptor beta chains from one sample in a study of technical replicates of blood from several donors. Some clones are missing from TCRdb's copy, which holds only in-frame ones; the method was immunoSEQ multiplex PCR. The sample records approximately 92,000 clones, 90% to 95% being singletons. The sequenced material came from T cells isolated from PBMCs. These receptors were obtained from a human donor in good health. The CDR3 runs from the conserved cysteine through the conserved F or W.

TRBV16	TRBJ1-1	CASSQISRAVNTEAFF
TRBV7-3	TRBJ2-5	CASSPGVQETQYF
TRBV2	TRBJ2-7	CASSDPSGRLKSYEQYF
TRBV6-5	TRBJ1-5	CATQPSGAQPQHF
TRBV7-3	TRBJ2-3	CASSLGPSTDTQYF
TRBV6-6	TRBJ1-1	CASRQGDTEAFF
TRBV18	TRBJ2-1	CASSPGGRIGNEQFF
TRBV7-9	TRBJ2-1	CASPLPGASYNEQFF
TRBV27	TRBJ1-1	CASSPQWNTEAFF
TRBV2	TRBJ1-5	CASSAGGWGQPQHF
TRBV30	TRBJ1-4	CAWSEGAGYEKLFF
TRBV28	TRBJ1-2	CASSLDGRPGQGYGYTF
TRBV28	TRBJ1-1	CASKGMTSWAEAFF
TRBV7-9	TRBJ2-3	CASSPGLDTSDTQYF
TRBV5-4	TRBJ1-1	CASRTKAGGRADTEAFF
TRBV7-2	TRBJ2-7	CASSQFYEQYF
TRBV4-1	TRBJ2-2	CASSQIQRTGELFF
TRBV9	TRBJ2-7	CASSVGGTTNYEQYF
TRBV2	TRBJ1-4	CASSDPSQDEKLFF
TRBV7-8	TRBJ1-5	CASSSVGWGANSNQPQHF
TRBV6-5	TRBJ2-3	CASSSVGPDTQYF
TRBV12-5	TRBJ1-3	CASANLVRQGVKGSGNTIYF
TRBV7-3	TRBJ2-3	CASSLKGGTDTQYF